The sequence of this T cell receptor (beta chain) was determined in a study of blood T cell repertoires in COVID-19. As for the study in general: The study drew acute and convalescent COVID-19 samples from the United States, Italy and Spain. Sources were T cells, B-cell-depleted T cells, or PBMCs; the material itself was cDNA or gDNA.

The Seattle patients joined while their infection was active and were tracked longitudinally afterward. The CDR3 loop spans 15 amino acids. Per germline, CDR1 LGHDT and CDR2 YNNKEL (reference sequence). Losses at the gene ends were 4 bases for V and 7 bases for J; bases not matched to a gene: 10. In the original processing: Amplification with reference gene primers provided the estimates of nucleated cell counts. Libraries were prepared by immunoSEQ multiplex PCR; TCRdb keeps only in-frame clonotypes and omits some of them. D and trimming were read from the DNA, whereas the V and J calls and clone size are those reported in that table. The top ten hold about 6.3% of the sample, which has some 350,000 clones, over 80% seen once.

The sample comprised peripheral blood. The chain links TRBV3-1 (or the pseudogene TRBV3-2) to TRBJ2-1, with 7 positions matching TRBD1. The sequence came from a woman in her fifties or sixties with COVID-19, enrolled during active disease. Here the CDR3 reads CASSREGTVRNEQFF. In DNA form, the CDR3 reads TGTGCCAGCAGCCGAGAAGGGACAGTTAGAAATGAGCAGTTCTTC.